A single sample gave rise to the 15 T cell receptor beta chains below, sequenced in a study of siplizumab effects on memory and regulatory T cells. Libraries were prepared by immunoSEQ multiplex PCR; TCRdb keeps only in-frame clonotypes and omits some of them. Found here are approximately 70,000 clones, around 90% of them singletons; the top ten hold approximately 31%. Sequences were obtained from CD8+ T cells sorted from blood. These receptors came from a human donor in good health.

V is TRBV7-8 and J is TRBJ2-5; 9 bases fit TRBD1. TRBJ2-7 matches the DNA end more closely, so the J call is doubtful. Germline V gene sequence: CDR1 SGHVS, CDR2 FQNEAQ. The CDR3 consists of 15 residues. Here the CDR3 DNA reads TGTGCCAGCAGCTCCCCCGGGACAGGGACCTACGAGCAGTACTTC. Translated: CASSSPGTGTYEQYF.

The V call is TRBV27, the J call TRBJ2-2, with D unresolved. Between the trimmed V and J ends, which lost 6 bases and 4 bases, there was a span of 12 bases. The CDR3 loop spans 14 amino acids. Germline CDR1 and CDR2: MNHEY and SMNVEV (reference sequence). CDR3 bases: TGTGCCAGCAGACCGCTAGGTGGCACCGGGGAGCTGTTTTTT. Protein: CASRPLGGTGELFF.

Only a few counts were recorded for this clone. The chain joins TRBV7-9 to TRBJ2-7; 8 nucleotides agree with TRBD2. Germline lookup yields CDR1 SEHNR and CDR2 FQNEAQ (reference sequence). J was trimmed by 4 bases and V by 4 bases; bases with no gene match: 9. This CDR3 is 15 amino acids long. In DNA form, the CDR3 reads TGTGCCAGCAGCTCCTATAGCGGGACGCATTACGAGCAGTACTTC. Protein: CASSSYSGTHYEQYF.

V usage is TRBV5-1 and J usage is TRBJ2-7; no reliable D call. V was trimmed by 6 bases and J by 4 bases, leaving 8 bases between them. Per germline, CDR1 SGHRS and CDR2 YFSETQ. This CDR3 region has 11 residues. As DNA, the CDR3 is TGCGCCAGCACTATTGGTTACGAGCAGTACTTC. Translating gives CASTIGYEQYF.

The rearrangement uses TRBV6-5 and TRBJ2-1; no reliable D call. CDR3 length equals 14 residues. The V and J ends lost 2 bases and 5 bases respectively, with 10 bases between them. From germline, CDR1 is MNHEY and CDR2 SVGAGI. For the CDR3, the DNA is TGTGCCAGCAGTTACCGAGGAGATCACAATGAGCAGTTCTTC. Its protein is CASSYRGDHNEQFF.

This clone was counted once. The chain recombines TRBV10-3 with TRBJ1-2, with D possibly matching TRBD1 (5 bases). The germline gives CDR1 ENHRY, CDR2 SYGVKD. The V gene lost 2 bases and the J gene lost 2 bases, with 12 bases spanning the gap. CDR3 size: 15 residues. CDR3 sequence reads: CAISESGTGNYGYTF. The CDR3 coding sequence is TGTGCCATCAGTGAGAGTGGGACGGGGAACTATGGCTACACCTTC.

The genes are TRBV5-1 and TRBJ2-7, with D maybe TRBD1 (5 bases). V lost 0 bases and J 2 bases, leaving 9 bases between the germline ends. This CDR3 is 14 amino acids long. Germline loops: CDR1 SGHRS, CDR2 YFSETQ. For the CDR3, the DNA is TGCGCCAGCAGCTTGGCCCGACAGACCTACGAGCAGTACTTC. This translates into CASSLARQTYEQYF.

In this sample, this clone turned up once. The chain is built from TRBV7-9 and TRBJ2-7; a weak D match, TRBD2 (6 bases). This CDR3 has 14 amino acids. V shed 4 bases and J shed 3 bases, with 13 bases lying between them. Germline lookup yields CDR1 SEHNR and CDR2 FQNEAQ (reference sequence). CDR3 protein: CASSSLLEGYEQYF. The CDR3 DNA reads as TGTGCCAGCAGCTCGCTGTTGGAGGGCTACGAGCAGTACTTC.

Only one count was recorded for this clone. In DNA form, the CDR3 reads TGCGCCAGCAGCCAAATCCGGGGTACTGAAGCTTTCTTT. Amino acid sequence: CASSQIRGTEAFF. This rearrangement joins TRBV4-1 to TRBJ1-1; D call uncertain. CDR1 is MGHRA and CDR2 is YSYEKL in the germline V gene. CDR3 size: 13 residues. Trimming left V 2 bases short and J 5 bases short, with 9 bases between.

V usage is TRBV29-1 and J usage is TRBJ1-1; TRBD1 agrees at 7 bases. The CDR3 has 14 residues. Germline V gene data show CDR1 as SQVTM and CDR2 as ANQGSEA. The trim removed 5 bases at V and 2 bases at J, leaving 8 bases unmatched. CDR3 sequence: CSVNRDSSNTEAFF. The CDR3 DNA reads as TGCAGCGTTAACCGGGACAGCAGTAACACTGAAGCTTTCTTT. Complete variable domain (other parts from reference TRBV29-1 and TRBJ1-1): SAVISQKPSRDICQRGTSLTIQCQVDSQVTMMFWYRQQPGQSLTLIATANQGSEATYESGFVIDKFPISRPNLTFSTLTVSNMSPEDSSIYLCSVNRDSSNTEAFFGQGTRLTVV.

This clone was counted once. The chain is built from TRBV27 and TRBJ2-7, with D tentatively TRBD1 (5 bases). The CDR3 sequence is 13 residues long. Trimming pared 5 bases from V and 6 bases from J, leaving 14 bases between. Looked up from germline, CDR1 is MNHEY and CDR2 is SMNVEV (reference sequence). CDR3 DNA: TGTGCCAGCAGTGTTATAGACAGACGCGAGCAGTACTTC. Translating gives CASSVIDRREQYF.

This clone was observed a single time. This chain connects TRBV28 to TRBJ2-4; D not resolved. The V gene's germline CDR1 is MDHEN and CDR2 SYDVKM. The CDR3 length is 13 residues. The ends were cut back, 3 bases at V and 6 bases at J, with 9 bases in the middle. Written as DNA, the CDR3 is TGTGCCAGCAGTTTCGGGCAGCTAAACATTCAGTACTTC. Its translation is CASSFGQLNIQYF. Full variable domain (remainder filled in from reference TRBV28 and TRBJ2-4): DVKVTQSSRYLVKRTGEKVFLECVQDMDHENMFWYRQDPGLGLRLIYFSYDVKMKEKGDIPEGYSVSREKKERFSLILESASTNQTSMYLCASSFGQLNIQYFGAGTRLSVL.

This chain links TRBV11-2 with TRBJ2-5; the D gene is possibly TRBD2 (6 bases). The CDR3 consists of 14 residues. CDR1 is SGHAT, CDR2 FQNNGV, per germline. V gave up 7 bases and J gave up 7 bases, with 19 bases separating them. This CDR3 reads CASTPVGTDATQYF. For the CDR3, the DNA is TGTGCCAGCACTCCGGTGGGGACTGATGCGACCCAGTACTTC.

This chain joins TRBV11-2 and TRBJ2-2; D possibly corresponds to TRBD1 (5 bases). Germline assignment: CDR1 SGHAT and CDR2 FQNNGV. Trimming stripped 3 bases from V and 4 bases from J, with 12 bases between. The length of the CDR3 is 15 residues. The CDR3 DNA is TGTGCCAGCAGCTTCAGGGTCGGAATCACCGGGGAGCTGTTTTTT. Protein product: CASSFRVGITGELFF.

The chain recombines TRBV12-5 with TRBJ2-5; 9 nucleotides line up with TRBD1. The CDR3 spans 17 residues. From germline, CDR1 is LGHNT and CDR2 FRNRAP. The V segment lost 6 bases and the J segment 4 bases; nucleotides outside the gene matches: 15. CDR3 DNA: TGTGCTAGTGGGCCAAAAAATCGGGACAGGGACGCAGAGACCCAGTACTTC. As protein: CASGPKNRDRDAETQYF.